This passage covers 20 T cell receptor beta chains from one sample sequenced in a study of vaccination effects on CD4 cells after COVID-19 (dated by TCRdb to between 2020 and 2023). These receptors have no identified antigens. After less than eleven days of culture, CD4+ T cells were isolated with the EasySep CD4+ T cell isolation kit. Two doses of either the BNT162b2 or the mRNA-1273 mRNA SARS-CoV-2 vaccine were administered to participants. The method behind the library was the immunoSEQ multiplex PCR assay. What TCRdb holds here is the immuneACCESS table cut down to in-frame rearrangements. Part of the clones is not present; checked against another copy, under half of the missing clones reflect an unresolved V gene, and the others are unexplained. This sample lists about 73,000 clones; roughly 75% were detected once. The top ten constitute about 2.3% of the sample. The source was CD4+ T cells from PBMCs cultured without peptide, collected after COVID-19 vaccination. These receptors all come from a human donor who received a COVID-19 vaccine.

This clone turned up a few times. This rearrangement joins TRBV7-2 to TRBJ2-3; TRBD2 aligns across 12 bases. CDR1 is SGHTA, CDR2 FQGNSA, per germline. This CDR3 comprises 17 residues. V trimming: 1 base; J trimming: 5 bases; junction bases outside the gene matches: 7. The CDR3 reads CASSLGASGGAQDTQYF. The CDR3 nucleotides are TGTGCCAGCAGCTTAGGGGCTAGCGGGGGGGCCCAAGATACGCAGTATTTT.

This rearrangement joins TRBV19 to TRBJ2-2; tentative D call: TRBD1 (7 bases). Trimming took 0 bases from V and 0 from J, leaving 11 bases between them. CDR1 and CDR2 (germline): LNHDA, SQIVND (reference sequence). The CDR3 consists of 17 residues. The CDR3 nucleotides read TGTGCCAGTAGTATAGATCGGGGGACAGCGAACACCGGGGAGCTGTTTTTT. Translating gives CASSIDRGTANTGELFF.

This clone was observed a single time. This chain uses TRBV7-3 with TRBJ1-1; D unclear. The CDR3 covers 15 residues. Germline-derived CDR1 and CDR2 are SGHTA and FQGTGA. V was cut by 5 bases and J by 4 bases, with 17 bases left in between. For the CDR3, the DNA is TGTGCCAGCAGCCCACAAAGGTCGCAGAGCACTGAAGCTTTCTTT. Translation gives CASSPQRSQSTEAFF.

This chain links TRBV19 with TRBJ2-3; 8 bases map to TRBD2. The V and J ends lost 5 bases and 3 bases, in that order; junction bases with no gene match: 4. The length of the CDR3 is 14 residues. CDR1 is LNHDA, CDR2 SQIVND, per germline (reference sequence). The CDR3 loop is CASSAGTSTDTQYF. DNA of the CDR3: TGTGCCAGTAGTGCCGGGACTAGTACAGATACGCAGTATTTT.

For the CDR3, the DNA is TGTGCCAGCAGTTACTCGGACAGAACGAACACTGAAGCTTTCTTT. Translated: CASSYSDRTNTEAFF. This chain joins TRBV6-5 and TRBJ1-1; weak D call: TRBD1 (6 bases). The CDR3 has 15 amino acids. V was shortened by 0 bases and J by 1 base, with 9 bases between the two germline ends. Germline CDR1 MNHEY, CDR2 SVGAGI.

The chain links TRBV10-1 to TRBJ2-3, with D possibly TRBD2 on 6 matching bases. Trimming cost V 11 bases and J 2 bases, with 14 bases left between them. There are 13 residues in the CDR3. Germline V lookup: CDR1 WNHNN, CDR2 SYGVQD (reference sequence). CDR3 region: CAASGGSTDTQYF. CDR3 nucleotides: TGCGCCGCCAGCGGAGGGTCCACAGATACGCAGTATTTT.

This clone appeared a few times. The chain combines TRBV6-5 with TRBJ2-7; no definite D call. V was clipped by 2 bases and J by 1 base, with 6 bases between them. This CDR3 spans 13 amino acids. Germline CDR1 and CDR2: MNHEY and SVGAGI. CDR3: CASSYGTSYEQYV. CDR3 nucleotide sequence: TGTGCCAGCAGTTACGGTACGTCCTACGAGCAGTACGTC.

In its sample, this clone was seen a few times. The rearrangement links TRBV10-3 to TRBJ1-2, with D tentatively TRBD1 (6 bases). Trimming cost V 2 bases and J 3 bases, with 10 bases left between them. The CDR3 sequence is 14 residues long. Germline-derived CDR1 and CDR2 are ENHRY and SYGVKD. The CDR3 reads CAISEGGGDYGYTF. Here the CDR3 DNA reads TGTGCCATCAGTGAGGGAGGGGGGGACTATGGCTACACCTTC.

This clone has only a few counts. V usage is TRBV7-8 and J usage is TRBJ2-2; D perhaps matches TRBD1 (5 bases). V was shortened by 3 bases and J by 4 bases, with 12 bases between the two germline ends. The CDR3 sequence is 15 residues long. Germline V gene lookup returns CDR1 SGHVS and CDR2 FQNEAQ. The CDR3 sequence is CASSLRTLGTGELFF. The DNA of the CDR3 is TGTGCCAGCAGCTTGCGGACACTCGGCACCGGGGAGCTGTTTTTT.

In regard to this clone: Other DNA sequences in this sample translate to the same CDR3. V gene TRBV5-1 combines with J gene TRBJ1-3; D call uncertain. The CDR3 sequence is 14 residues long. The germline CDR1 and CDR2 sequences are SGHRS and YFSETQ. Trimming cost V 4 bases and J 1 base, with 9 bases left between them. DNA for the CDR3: TGCGCCAGCAGCCCGGGAGGGTCTGGAAACACCATATATTTT. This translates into CASSPGGSGNTIYF.

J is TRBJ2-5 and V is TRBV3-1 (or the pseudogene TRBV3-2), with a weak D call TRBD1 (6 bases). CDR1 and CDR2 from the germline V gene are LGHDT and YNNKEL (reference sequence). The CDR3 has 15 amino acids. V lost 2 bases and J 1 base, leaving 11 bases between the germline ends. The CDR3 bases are TGTGCCAGCAGCCAACTACAGGGCCCCCAAGAGACCCAGTACTTC. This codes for CASSQLQGPQETQYF.

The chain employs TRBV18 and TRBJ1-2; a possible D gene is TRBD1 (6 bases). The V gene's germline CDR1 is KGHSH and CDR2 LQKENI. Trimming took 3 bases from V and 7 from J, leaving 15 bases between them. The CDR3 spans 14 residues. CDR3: CASSPTQDSGGYTF. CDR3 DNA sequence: TGTGCCAGCTCACCTACTCAGGACAGCGGTGGCTACACCTTC.

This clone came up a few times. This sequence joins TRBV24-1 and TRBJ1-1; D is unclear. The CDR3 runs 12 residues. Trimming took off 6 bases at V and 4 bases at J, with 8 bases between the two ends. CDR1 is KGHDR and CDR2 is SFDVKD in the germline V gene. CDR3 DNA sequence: TGTGCCACCAGTAAGGCCGGCACTGAAGCTTTCTTT. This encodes CATSKAGTEAFF.

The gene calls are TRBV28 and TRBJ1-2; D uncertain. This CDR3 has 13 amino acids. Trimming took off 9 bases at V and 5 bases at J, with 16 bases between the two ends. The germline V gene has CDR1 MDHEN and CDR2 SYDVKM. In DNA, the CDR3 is TGTGCCAGTTGTAGGGCCACGGGGTATGGCTACACCTTC. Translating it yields CASCRATGYGYTF.

The DNA of the CDR3 is TGTGCCAGCAGTGAGGGGGCCCGCACAGATACGCAGTATTTT. Translated: CASSEGARTDTQYF. The rearrangement uses TRBV6-1 and TRBJ2-3; the D gene is possibly TRBD1 (6 bases). V shed 3 bases and J shed 1 base, with 8 bases lying between them. The CDR3 extends over 14 amino acids. Germline CDR1 is MNHNS and CDR2 is SASEGT.

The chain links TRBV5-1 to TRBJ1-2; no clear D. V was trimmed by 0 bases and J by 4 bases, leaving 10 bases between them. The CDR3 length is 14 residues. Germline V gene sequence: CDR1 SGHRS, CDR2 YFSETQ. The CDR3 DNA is TGCGCCAGCAGCTTGGTTTCGGAAATCTATGGCTACACCTTC. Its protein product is CASSLVSEIYGYTF.

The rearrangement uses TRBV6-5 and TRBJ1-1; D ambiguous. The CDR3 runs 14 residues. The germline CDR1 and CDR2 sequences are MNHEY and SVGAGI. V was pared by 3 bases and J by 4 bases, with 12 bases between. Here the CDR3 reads CASSYTVTGTEAFF. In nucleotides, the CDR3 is TGTGCCAGCAGTTATACCGTCACGGGCACTGAAGCTTTCTTT.

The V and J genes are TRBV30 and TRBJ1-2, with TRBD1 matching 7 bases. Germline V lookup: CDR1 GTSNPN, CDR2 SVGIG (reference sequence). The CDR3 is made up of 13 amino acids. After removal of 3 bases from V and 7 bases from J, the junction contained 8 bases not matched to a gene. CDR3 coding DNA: TGTGCCTGGAGGGGAACAGGGGCAGCTGGCTACACCTTC. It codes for CAWRGTGAAGYTF.

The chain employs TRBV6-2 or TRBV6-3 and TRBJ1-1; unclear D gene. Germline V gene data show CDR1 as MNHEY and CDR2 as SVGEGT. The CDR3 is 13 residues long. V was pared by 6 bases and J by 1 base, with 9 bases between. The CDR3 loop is CASSADRNTEAFF. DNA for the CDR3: TGTGCCAGCAGCGCCGATAGGAACACTGAAGCTTTCTTT.

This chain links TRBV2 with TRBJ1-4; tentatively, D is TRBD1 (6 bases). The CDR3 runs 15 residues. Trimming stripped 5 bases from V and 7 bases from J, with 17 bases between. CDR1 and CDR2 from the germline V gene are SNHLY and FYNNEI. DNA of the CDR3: TGTGCCAGCAGTCATGGACACCTCAGGGGTGAAAAACTGTTTTTT. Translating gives CASSHGHLRGEKLFF.